The rows below give T cell receptor beta chains drawn from one sample of a study of blood T cell repertoires in COVID-19. Profiling relied on immunoSEQ multiplex PCR, and the TCRdb table lists in-frame clones only, not all of them. The data contain roughly 59,000 clones, roughly four fifths of them singletons. The sequenced material came from peripheral blood. The source is a woman aged 80 or older with acute or convalescent COVID-19. Each CDR3 is given with its conserved first and last residue. Each record gives: CDR3 protein, CDR3 DNA, D gene, clone size, J gene, V gene. D genes are given only for firm matches. Size values are once, few and many counts, or a class for expanded clones, and some rows have none.

CASTPRAGGMWEQYF TGTGCCAGCACCCCGAGGGCGGGGGGGATGTGGGAGCAGTACTTC TRBD2 . TRBJ2-7 TRBV11-2
CASSNPQSSYEQYF TGTGCCAGTAGTAACCCCCAGTCCTCCTACGAGCAGTACTTC . . TRBJ2-7 TRBV19
CASSLDRITDTQYF TGTGCCAGCAGTTTAGACAGGATCACAGATACGCAGTATTTT . once TRBJ2-3 TRBV27
CASSSQGQGVTEAFF TGTGCCAGCAGCTCACAGGGACAGGGAGTCACTGAAGCTTTCTTT TRBD1 . TRBJ1-1 TRBV7-3
CASSRGTGTEAFF TGTGCCAGCAGCAGGGGAACGGGCACTGAAGCTTTCTTT . . TRBJ1-1 TRBV12-3/TRBV12-4
CASSLVQMYEQYF TGTGCCAGCAGCTTGGTTCAGATGTACGAGCAGTACTTC . . TRBJ2-7 TRBV5-8
CASSLLQGADYGYTF TGTGCCAGCAGCTTACTGCAGGGGGCAGATTATGGCTACACCTTC TRBD1 . TRBJ1-2 TRBV7-9
CSVASVLAGDGIYNEQFF TGCAGCGTTGCCTCAGTATTGGCGGGAGATGGAATTTACAATGAGCAGTTCTTC TRBD2 . TRBJ2-1 TRBV29-1
CASSGRDSSYEQYF TGTGCCAGCAGCGGACGGGACAGCTCCTACGAGCAGTACTTC TRBD1 . TRBJ2-7 TRBV9
CASSPSSGGYEQYF TGTGCCAGCTCACCATCCTCGGGTGGCTACGAGCAGTACTTC . . TRBJ2-7 TRBV18
CASSSRDRRTEAFF TGTGCCAGCAGCTCAAGGGACAGGCGAACTGAAGCTTTCTTT TRBD1 . TRBJ1-1 TRBV7-2
CASSHRFGGQTNEQFF TGTGCCAGCAGCCATAGGTTCGGGGGACAGACCAATGAGCAGTTCTTC . . TRBJ2-1 TRBV3-1/TRBV3-2
CASSLASSGFYEQYF TGTGCCAGCAGCTTAGCGTCTAGCGGGTTCTACGAGCAGTACTTC TRBD2 . TRBJ2-7 TRBV11-2
CASSKGAGVQETQYF TGTGCCAGCAGCAAGGGGGCAGGGGTTCAAGAGACCCAGTACTTC TRBD1 . TRBJ2-5 TRBV7-3
CASSQAGRVDLNEQFF TGTGCCAGCAGCCAAGCGGGGAGGGTAGACCTCAATGAGCAGTTCTTC TRBD2 . TRBJ2-1 TRBV4-2
CASSEAQGPNSPLHF TGTGCCAGCAGTGAAGCGCAGGGGCCTAATTCACCCCTCCACTTT . . TRBJ1-6 TRBV6-1
CASSFGSEQYF TGTGCCAGCAGTTTTGGCTCCGAGCAGTACTTC . . TRBJ2-7 TRBV27
CASSAQDRARSGELFF TGTGCCAGCAGCGCCCAGGACAGGGCTCGGTCCGGGGAGCTGTTTTTT TRBD1 . TRBJ2-2 TRBV7-3
CARWRAEYGYTF TGTGCCAGATGGAGGGCCGAGTATGGCTACACCTTC . . TRBJ1-2 TRBV25-1
CASSQGSGRRSNEQFF TGCGCCAGCAGCCAAGGTAGCGGGAGGAGGAGCAATGAGCAGTTCTTC TRBD2 . TRBJ2-1 TRBV4-1
CASSLEGMGAGSGNTIYF TGTGCCAGCAGCTTAGAAGGGATGGGGGCTGGTTCTGGAAACACCATATATTTT . few TRBJ1-3 TRBV7-2
CASSLQRGTKNIQYF TGTGCCAGCAGCCTGCAACGGGGAACCAAAAACATTCAGTACTTC . . TRBJ2-4 TRBV7-2
CATSRDRSYEQYF TGTGCCACCAGCAGAGATCGGTCCTACGAGCAGTACTTC . . TRBJ2-7 TRBV15
CASSPGLAGAGELFF TGTGCCAGCAGCCCCGGACTAGCGGGGGCCGGGGAGCTGTTTTTT TRBD2 . TRBJ2-2 TRBV7-3
CASSLYDTLYEQYF TGCGCCAGCAGCCTTTACGACACTCTCTACGAGCAGTACTTC . once TRBJ2-7 TRBV5-1
CASSYGADREERYEQYF TGTGCCAGCAGTTATGGGGCCGACAGGGAGGAGAGGTACGAGCAGTACTTC . . TRBJ2-7 TRBV6-2/TRBV6-3
CASSGRLAGGGETQYF TGTGCCAGCAGCGGCCGACTAGCGGGGGGGGGTGAGACCCAGTACTTC TRBD2 . TRBJ2-5 TRBV5-4
CASSRTSGDPSTNTGELFF TGTGCCAGCTCCCGGACTAGCGGGGATCCCTCTACGAACACCGGGGAGCTGTTTTTT TRBD2 . TRBJ2-2 TRBV18
CASSLPGGLIEQYF TGTGCCAGCAGCCTGCCCGGGGGGCTGATCGAGCAGTACTTC . . TRBJ2-7 TRBV5-6
CASSYQTGHEKLFF TGTGCCAGCAGTTACCAGACAGGTCATGAAAAACTGTTTTTT . . TRBJ1-4 TRBV5-6
CATTRRGQETQYF TGTGCCACCACGAGACGGGGGCAAGAGACCCAGTACTTC . . TRBJ2-5 TRBV7-2
CASSQVVGLGGTNTEAFF TGTGCCAGCAGCCAAGTGGTCGGCTTGGGGGGTACGAACACTGAAGCTTTCTTT . . TRBJ1-1 TRBV3-1/TRBV3-2
CASSDRGLTQYF TGTGCCAGCAGCGACAGGGGGCTCACGCAGTATTTT TRBD1 . TRBJ2-3 TRBV2
CASSLTSGGTGELFF TGTGCCAGCAGCTTGACTAGCGGGGGGACGGGGGAGCTGTTTTTT TRBD2 . TRBJ2-2 TRBV2
CAWEGLPPIYEQYF TGTGCCTGGGAGGGGTTGCCCCCCATCTACGAGCAGTACTTC . . TRBJ2-7 TRBV30
CASSENPRGNTEAFF TGTGCCAGCAGTGAGAACCCCAGGGGGAACACTGAAGCTTTCTTT . . TRBJ1-1 TRBV6-1
CASSSQGPQGTEAFF TGTGCCAGCAGCTCACAGGGCCCTCAGGGGACTGAAGCTTTCTTT . . TRBJ1-1 TRBV7-2
CASSPILAGFYEQYF TGTGCCAGCAGTCCTATACTAGCGGGCTTCTACGAGCAGTACTTC TRBD2 once TRBJ2-7 TRBV27
CASTGTGGRTEAFF TGTGCCAGCACCGGAACAGGGGGCCGCACTGAAGCTTTCTTT TRBD1 . TRBJ1-1 TRBV5-5
CATSDPGLAGSTDTQYF TGTGCCACCAGTGATCCGGGACTAGCGGGGAGCACAGATACGCAGTATTTT TRBD2 . TRBJ2-3 TRBV24-1
CASMVWGADTQYF TGTGCCAGCATGGTTTGGGGCGCAGATACGCAGTATTTT . once TRBJ2-3 TRBV6-5
CASSSEQGRRNTIYF TGTGCCAGCAGCTCAGAACAGGGGAGGAGAAACACCATATATTTT TRBD1 . TRBJ1-3 TRBV5-8
CASSNRRKGGPYGYTF TGTGCCAGCAGCAACCGACGGAAAGGGGGACCCTATGGCTACACCTTC . . TRBJ1-2 TRBV7-9
CASSQSSRGSNQPQHF TGCGCCAGCAGTCAATCGAGCAGGGGGAGCAATCAGCCCCAGCATTTT TRBD1 few TRBJ1-5 TRBV23-1
CASSLWAGGTGAFF TGTGCCAGCAGTTTATGGGCAGGGGGTACGGGAGCTTTCTTT TRBD1 . TRBJ1-1 TRBV28
CASRGQDNQPQHF TGTGCCAGCAGGGGACAGGACAATCAGCCCCAGCATTTT TRBD1 . TRBJ1-5 TRBV12-3/TRBV12-4
CASSSDRGPHRRGAYEQYF TGCGCCAGCAGCTCAGACAGGGGGCCCCACCGGCGCGGGGCCTACGAGCAGTACTTC TRBD1 . TRBJ2-7 TRBV5-1
CASSLDGDSTDTQYF TGCGCCAGCAGCTTGGACGGGGATTCCACAGATACGCAGTATTTT . once TRBJ2-3 TRBV5-1
CASSLIQGGKQPQHF TGCGCCAGCAGCTTGATACAGGGGGGAAAGCAGCCCCAGCATTTT TRBD1 . TRBJ1-5 TRBV5-1
CASTPGGEETQYF TGTGCCAGCACCCCGGGAGGGGAAGAGACCCAGTACTTC TRBD2 . TRBJ2-5 TRBV6-2/TRBV6-3